The sequence of this TCR beta chain was determined in a study of cytomegalovirus exposure and HLA in healthy donors. Overall study findings and caveats: Previous analysis showed most TCR beta V segments were productive about 87% or about 30% of the time.

The PCR used 60 Vbeta and 13 Jbeta primers. Sequencing was performed with immunoSEQ multiplex PCR; in TCRdb, only in-frame clones are kept and a portion is missing. The profile shows about 150,000 clones, more than 65% of them singletons. Unrecorded immune exposures were likely, despite nominal health at sampling. In the case of this clone: Its antigen is still unknown.

Trimming at V came to 7 bases and at J to 7 bases, leaving 13 bases not matched to a gene. The CDR3 extends over 14 amino acids. Germline CDR1 SQVTM, CDR2 ANQGSEA. Source material: PBMCs. The V gene is TRBV29-1, the J gene TRBJ2-1, with 7 bases fitting TRBD2. The sequence was obtained from a man aged 50 to 59 in good health and CMV-seropositive. CDR3 nucleotides: TGCAGCGCGGCGGGGGAGCGCTTACATAATGAGCAGTTCTTC. Protein product: CSAAGERLHNEQFF.